These T cell receptor beta chains were read from a single sample in a study of blood T cell repertoires in COVID-19. The method was immunoSEQ multiplex PCR; TCRdb's version includes in-frame clones alone and lacks a portion of them. The data hold hundreds of thousands of clones, with roughly 90% observed a single time. Source material: peripheral blood. Receptors originate from a woman aged 25-40 years with COVID-19, enrolled during active disease. Both conserved end residues are part of each CDR3. Fields, in order: clone size, J gene, D gene, CDR3 length, V gene, CDR3 DNA, CDR3 protein. The D gene is left open where the match is weak. Some rows have no size entry. The others give once, few or many, or a class for an expanded clone.

-	TRBJ2-6	-	17	TRBV9	TGTGCCAGCAGCGCGCGATCTAGGGGATCTGGGGCCAACGTCCTGACTTTC	CASSARSRGSGANVLTF
-	TRBJ1-5	TRBD1	20	TRBV3-1/TRBV3-2	TGTGCCAGCAGCCAAGATGAGGTACAGGGGGTCCTCTTTAGCAATCAGCCCCAGCATTTT	CASSQDEVQGVLFSNQPQHF
-	TRBJ1-6	TRBD1	16	TRBV28	TGTGCCAGCAGTGGGACAGAAATGGGACCCAATTCACCCCTCCACTTT	CASSGTEMGPNSPLHF
once	TRBJ2-5	TRBD2	15	TRBV6-5	TGTGCCACCACTCTAGCGGGAGCGGGCAGAGAGACCCAGTACTTC	CATTLAGAGRETQYF
few	TRBJ2-1	TRBD2	15	TRBV24-1	TGTGCCACCAACTCCGGGACTAGCATCCACAATGAGCAGTTCTTC	CATNSGTSIHNEQFF
-	TRBJ1-3	TRBD1	15	TRBV29-1	TGCAGCGTTGAAGGAGCAGGGGGCTATGGAAACACCATATATTTT	CSVEGAGGYGNTIYF
-	TRBJ1-3	TRBD1	15	TRBV18	TGTGCCAGCTCACCTAGACGGGACAGCAAAAACACCATATATTTT	CASSPRRDSKNTIYF
-	TRBJ2-2	-	11	TRBV20-1	TGCAGTGCTACGGGGACCGGGGAGCTGTTTTTT	CSATGTGELFF
-	TRBJ2-3	TRBD2	16	TRBV6-2/TRBV6-3	TGTGCCAGCAGCCGCCGACTAGCGGGGAGCACAGATACGCAGTATTTT	CASSRRLAGSTDTQYF
-	TRBJ1-2	-	16	TRBV27	TGTGCCAGCAGTCCATGGGGGGGGCTAGGTCGCTATGGCTACACCTTC	CASSPWGGLGRYGYTF
few	TRBJ1-5	-	14	TRBV2	TGTGCCAGCAGTGAAGTGCAGGGAGGTCAGCCCCAGCATTTT	CASSEVQGGQPQHF
-	TRBJ2-3	-	14	TRBV15	TGTGCCACCAGCAGAGACGGACTGGCAGATACGCAGTATTTT	CATSRDGLADTQYF
-	TRBJ2-5	TRBD1	15	TRBV10-3	TGTGCCATCAGTGAGACAGGGGGATCCCAAGAGACCCAGTACTTC	CAISETGGSQETQYF
-	TRBJ1-5	TRBD1	13	TRBV7-2	TGTGCCAGCAGCTTTGACAGGGATCAGCCCCAGCATTTT	CASSFDRDQPQHF
-	TRBJ1-2	-	12	TRBV3-1/TRBV3-2	TGTGCCAGCAGCCAAGATGAGGGTGACTACACCTTC	CASSQDEGDYTF
-	TRBJ1-4	TRBD1	17	TRBV19	TGTGCCAGTAGTATTGGACAGGGTTGGTTATCGGATGAAAAACTGTTTTTT	CASSIGQGWLSDEKLFF
-	TRBJ2-2	-	14	TRBV7-2	TGTGCCAGCAGCTTACGACAGTCCACCGGGGAGCTGTTTTTT	CASSLRQSTGELFF
-	TRBJ2-5	TRBD2	16	TRBV7-2	TGTGCCAGCAGCTTAGGAAGTAGCGGGATAGGGGAGACCCAGTACTTC	CASSLGSSGIGETQYF
-	TRBJ2-1	-	16	TRBV10-3	TGTGCCATCAGTGAGTCACAGGACAGCAAGTACAATGAGCAGTTCTTC	CAISESQDSKYNEQFF
-	TRBJ1-6	-	15	TRBV4-3	TGCGCCAGCAGCCAAGATCGGGACAAAAATTCACCCCTCCACTTT	CASSQDRDKNSPLHF
-	TRBJ1-1	-	13	TRBV7-2	TGTGCCAGCAGCCCCACAAAAAACACTGAAGCTTTCTTT	CASSPTKNTEAFF
-	TRBJ2-5	-	13	TRBV28	TGTGCCAGCTCCCCTGGGAGCCTCGAGACCCAGTACTTC	CASSPGSLETQYF
-	TRBJ1-1	-	13	TRBV28	TGTGCCAGCAGCCCTAGGGGGAACACTGAAGCTTTCTTT	CASSPRGNTEAFF
-	TRBJ2-5	-	12	TRBV5-5	TGTGCCAGCGTGGGCTCTTGGGAGACCCAGTACTTC	CASVGSWETQYF
once	TRBJ2-4	-	16	TRBV7-9	TGTGCCAGCAGCCCACAACCCGCGGTGGCCAAAAACATTCAGTACTTC	CASSPQPAVAKNIQYF
-	TRBJ2-3	TRBD2	21	TRBV4-3	TGCGCCAGCAGCCAAGATTCGGCTAGCGGGGGGGCCCAGGGACCTGGGAATACGCAGTATTTT	CASSQDSASGGAQGPGNTQYF
-	TRBJ1-1	-	14	TRBV7-2	TGTGCCAGCAGCTTAGTTGGGGGGGGGACTGAAGCTTTCTTT	CASSLVGGGTEAFF
-	TRBJ2-1	TRBD1	11	TRBV10-3	TGTGCCGCGACGTACGGGACAGTGCAGTTCTTC	CAATYGTVQFF
-	TRBJ2-7	-	15	TRBV27	TGTGCCAGCAGTTTGATCAGGGGTGGGTTGGACGAGCAGTACTTC	CASSLIRGGLDEQYF
-	TRBJ1-5	-	12	TRBV6-7	TGTGCCAGCAGTTACGGGAGGCAGCCCCAGCATTTT	CASSYGRQPQHF
few	TRBJ1-1	-	14	TRBV6-5	TGTGCCAGCAGTCCGGGACACATGAACACTGAAGCTTTCTTT	CASSPGHMNTEAFF
-	TRBJ1-2	-	15	TRBV5-4	TGTGCCAGCAGCTTGGTTGGGGGCGCGGACTATGGCTACACCTTC	CASSLVGGADYGYTF
-	TRBJ1-3	-	12	TRBV9	TGTGCCAGCAGCGCCAGTGGAAACACCATATATTTT	CASSASGNTIYF
-	TRBJ2-1	TRBD1	12	TRBV12-3/TRBV12-4	TGTGCCAGCAGTTCCGGACAGGTGAGGCAGTTCTTC	CASSSGQVRQFF
-	TRBJ1-4	-	12	TRBV7-2	TGTGCCAGCAGCTCCCACGGGGGAAAACTGTTTTTT	CASSSHGGKLFF
-	TRBJ1-2	-	15	TRBV6-5	TGTGCCAGCAGTTACAATTCCGACAGTACCTATGGCTACACCTTC	CASSYNSDSTYGYTF
-	TRBJ2-1	TRBD2	14	TRBV29-1	TGCAGCGTTGAATCCCTAGCGGATTACAATGAGCAGTTCTTC	CSVESLADYNEQFF
-	TRBJ2-3	TRBD2	19	TRBV20-1	TGCAGTGCTAGTCGGCCAGGTGGGACTAGCGGGAGGGCGACAGATACGCAGTATTTT	CSASRPGGTSGRATDTQYF
-	TRBJ1-1	-	14	TRBV7-2	TGTGCCAGCAGCTTAGGCCCAACTAACACTGAAGCTTTCTTT	CASSLGPTNTEAFF
once	TRBJ2-2	TRBD1	14	TRBV2	TGTGCCAGCAGAGGGACAGGGGACACCGGGGAGCTGTTTTTT	CASRGTGDTGELFF
once	TRBJ2-1	TRBD2	16	TRBV5-4	TGTGCCAGCAGCCCGGAGCTAGCGGGAGTCAACAATGAGCAGTTCTTC	CASSPELAGVNNEQFF
-	TRBJ2-2	TRBD2	19	TRBV6-2/TRBV6-3	TGTGCCAGCAGTGGACTGCCGGGACTAGCGGAGACGAACACCGGGGAGCTGTTTTTT	CASSGLPGLAETNTGELFF
-	TRBJ1-1	TRBD1	14	TRBV5-1	TGCGCCAGCTCAGAATTACAGGGGGGCACTGAAGCTTTCTTT	CASSELQGGTEAFF
-	TRBJ1-1	-	13	TRBV7-2	TGTGCCAGCAGCTTAGGGAGAAACACTGAAGCTTTCTTT	CASSLGRNTEAFF
-	TRBJ2-3	TRBD2	16	TRBV29-1	TGCAGCCCCCCATCTCCTAGCGGGGACCTCACAGATACGCAGTATTTT	CSPPSPSGDLTDTQYF
-	TRBJ1-1	-	13	TRBV29-1	TGCAGCGTTAGGGGGGGCCCCAGCGCTGAAGCTTTCTTT	CSVRGGPSAEAFF
-	TRBJ2-3	-	13	TRBV29-1	TGCAGCGTTGGCCCCAGAAAAGCAGATACGCAGTATTTT	CSVGPRKADTQYF
-	TRBJ1-6	-	13	TRBV12-3/TRBV12-4	TGTGCCAGCAGCACAGGGAGTGTTTCGACCCTCCACTTT	CASSTGSVSTLHF
-	TRBJ2-1	-	14	TRBV11-3	TGTGCCAGCAGCTTAGGGCGGGAATACAATGAGCAGTTCTTC	CASSLGREYNEQFF
-	TRBJ2-5	-	13	TRBV7-2	TGTGCCAGCAGCTTAGTTACGGAAGAGACCCAGTACTTC	CASSLVTEETQYF
-	TRBJ2-7	-	18	TRBV3-1/TRBV3-2	TGTGCCAGCAGCCAAGATCCCCTCGTCCGGGACAACCCCTACGAGCAGTACTTC	CASSQDPLVRDNPYEQYF
-	TRBJ1-1	TRBD1	15	TRBV29-1	TGCAGCGTTGAAGAGACTCAGGGGGGCGGGGCTGAAGCTTTCTTT	CSVEETQGGGAEAFF
-	TRBJ2-1	-	15	TRBV15	TGTGCCACCAGCAGAGATCGGTTGGAGGGGAGGGAGCAGTTCTTC	CATSRDRLEGREQFF